This T cell receptor beta chain stems from a study of blood T cell repertoires in COVID-19. The overall study: Sources were T cells, B-cell-depleted T cells, or PBMCs; the material itself was cDNA or gDNA.

Germline CDR1 and CDR2: SGHNT and YYREEE (reference sequence). The CDR3 has 14 amino acids. V was cut by 0 bases and J by 2 bases, with 8 bases left in between. Patients of the Seattle cohort, enrolled during active infection, were followed longitudinally. This table comes from immunoSEQ multiplex PCR, and its TCRdb copy is limited to in-frame clones, with some not included. Altogether around 270,000 clones are present, 91% being singletons, with the ten largest covering about 2.5%. The chain recombines TRBV5-4 with TRBJ1-2; D is unclear. The specimen was peripheral blood. This clonotype was sampled from a person aged 18-30 years with COVID-19, enrolled during active disease. The CDR3 region is CASSLAGQNYGYTF. DNA of the CDR3: TGTGCCAGCAGCTTGGCAGGTCAGAACTATGGCTACACCTTC.